Described below is a single T cell receptor beta chain sequence and its context. The data are from a study of blood T cell repertoires in COVID-19. Per germline, CDR1 LGHDT and CDR2 YNNKEL (reference sequence). There are 14 residues in the CDR3. Trimming removed 4 bases at V and 7 bases at J, with 16 bases between. Clones were read by immunoSEQ multiplex PCR, and TCRdb kept only the in-frame ones, dropping some. The sample holds roughly 150,000 clones, around 84% seen once. The clonotype was recovered from a woman of 80 years or more with acute or convalescent COVID-19. The gene calls are TRBV3-1 (or the pseudogene TRBV3-2) and TRBJ2-5, with TRBD1 as a possible D gene (5 bases). The sequencing sample was made of peripheral blood. The CDR3 is CASSPDQGYGTQYF. CDR3 coding DNA: TGTGCCAGCAGCCCGGACCAGGGTTATGGGACCCAGTACTTC.